The 4 T cell receptor beta chains below come from one sample, sequenced in a study of identical twins (dated by TCRdb to between 2015 and 2016). The method behind the library was 5' RACE. Instrument used: Illumina HiSeq 2000. TCRdb trimmed the raw reads at Q25, called clones with MiXCR and kept productive beta chains. CDR3 protein sequences are deduplicated, and each keeps its most common genes and DNA. The sample yields about 520,000 distinct CDR3 sequences; roughly a fifth were counted once. Clones ranked in the top ten supply about 0.99% of the sample. The data also belong to a second study, concerning T cells expressing NK-cell markers.

The sample was CD4+ T cells sorted from blood. These receptor sequences come from a woman under 30 in good health.

This clonotype was seen a handful of times. The chain carries TRBV5-1 and TRBJ2-7; maybe TRBD1 (6 bases). Germline V CDR1 and CDR2: SGHRS, YFSETQ. Trimming shortened V by 1 base and J by 2 bases, and 10 bases separated the two germline ends. The CDR3 runs to 14 residues. CDR3 sequence: CASSLTGSTYEQYF. The CDR3 region has the DNA TGCGCCAGCAGCTTGACAGGGTCTACCTACGAGCAGTACTTC. The complete variable domain, with remaining parts taken from reference TRBV5-1 and TRBJ2-7, reads KAGVTQTPRYLIKTRGQQVTLSCSPISGHRSVSWYQQTPGQGLQFLFEYFSETQRNKGNFPGRFSGRQFSNSRSEMNVSTLELGDSALYLCASSLTGSTYEQYFGPGTRLTVT.

This clonotype was seen only a few times. The chain has TRBV25-1 and TRBJ1-2, with D unresolved. This CDR3 spans 12 amino acids. Germline values: CDR1 MGHDK, CDR2 SYGVNS. The V and J ends lost 2 bases and 8 bases respectively, with 9 bases between them. The CDR3 region has the DNA TGTGCCAGCAGTGAAACCCCGGGGGGCTACACCTTC. Translated: CASSETPGGYTF.

This clonotype was seen only a few times. This CDR3 is CASSAGLVLGTQYF. In DNA form, the CDR3 reads TGTGCCAGTAGTGCGGGACTAGTCCTTGGTACGCAGTATTTT. V is TRBV19 and J is TRBJ2-3; TRBD2 aligns across 8 bases. CDR1 and CDR2 (germline): LNHDA, SQIVND (reference sequence). CDR3 length: 14 residues. V shed 5 bases and J 8 bases; nucleotides not matched to a gene: 9.

This clonotype turned up a few times. This rearrangement joins TRBV6-5 to TRBJ2-3; tentatively, D is TRBD1 (6 bases). Trimming took 2 bases from V and 1 from J, leaving 13 bases between them. The CDR3 covers 16 residues. Germline loops: CDR1 MNHEY, CDR2 SVGAGI. CDR3 amino acids: CASSYQLGAGTDTQYF. Written as DNA, the CDR3 is TGTGCCAGCAGTTACCAACTGGGGGCTGGCACAGATACGCAGTATTTT.